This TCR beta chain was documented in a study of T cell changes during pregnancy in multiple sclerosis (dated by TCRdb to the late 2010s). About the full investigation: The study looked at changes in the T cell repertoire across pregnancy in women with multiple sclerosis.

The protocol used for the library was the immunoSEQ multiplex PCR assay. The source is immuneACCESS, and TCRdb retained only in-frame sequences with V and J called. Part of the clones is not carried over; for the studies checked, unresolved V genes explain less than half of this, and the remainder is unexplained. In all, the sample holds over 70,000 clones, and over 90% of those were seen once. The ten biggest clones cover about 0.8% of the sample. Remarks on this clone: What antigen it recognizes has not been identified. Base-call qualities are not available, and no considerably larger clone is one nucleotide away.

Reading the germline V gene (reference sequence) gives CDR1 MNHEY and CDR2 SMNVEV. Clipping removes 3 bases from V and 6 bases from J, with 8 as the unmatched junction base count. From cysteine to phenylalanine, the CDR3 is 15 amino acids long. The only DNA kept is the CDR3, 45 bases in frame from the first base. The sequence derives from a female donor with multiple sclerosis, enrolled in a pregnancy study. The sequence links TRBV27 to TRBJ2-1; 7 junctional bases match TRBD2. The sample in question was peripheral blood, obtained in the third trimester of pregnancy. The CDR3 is CASSLASGASNEQFF. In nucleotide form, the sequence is TGTGCCAGCAGTTTGGCTAGCGGCGCGAGCAATGAGCAGTTCTTC.